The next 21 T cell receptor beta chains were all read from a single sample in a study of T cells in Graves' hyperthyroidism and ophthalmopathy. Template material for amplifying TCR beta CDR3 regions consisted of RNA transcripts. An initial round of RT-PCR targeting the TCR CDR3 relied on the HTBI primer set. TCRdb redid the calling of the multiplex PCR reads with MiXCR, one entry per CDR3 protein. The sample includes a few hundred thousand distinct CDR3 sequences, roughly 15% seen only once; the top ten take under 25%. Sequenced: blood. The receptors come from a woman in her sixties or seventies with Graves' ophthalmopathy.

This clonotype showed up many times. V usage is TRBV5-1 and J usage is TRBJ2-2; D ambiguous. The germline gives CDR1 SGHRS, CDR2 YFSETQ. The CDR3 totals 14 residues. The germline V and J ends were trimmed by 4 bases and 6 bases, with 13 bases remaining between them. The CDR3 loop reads CASSRAMGSGELFF. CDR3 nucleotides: TGCGCCAGCAGCCGCGCAATGGGGTCCGGGGAGCTGTTTTTT.

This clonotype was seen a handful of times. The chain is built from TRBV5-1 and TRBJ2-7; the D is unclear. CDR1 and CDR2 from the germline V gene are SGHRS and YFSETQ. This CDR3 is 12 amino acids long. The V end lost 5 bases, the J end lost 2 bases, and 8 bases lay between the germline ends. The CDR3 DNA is TGCGCCAGCAGTGGTGAAGCCTACGAGCAGTACTTC. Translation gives CASSGEAYEQYF. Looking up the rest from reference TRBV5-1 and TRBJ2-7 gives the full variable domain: KAGVTQTPRYLIKTRGQQVTLSCSPISGHRSVSWYQQTPGQGLQFLFEYFSETQRNKGNFPGRFSGRQFSNSRSEMNVSTLELGDSALYLCASSGEAYEQYFGPGTRLTVT.

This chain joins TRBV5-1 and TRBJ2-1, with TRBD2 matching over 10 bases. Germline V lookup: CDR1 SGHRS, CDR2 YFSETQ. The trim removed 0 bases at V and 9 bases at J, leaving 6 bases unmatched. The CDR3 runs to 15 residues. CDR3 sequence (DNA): TGCGCCAGCAGCTTGGATCTAGCGGGAGATGTTGAGCAGTTCTTC. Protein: CASSLDLAGDVEQFF.

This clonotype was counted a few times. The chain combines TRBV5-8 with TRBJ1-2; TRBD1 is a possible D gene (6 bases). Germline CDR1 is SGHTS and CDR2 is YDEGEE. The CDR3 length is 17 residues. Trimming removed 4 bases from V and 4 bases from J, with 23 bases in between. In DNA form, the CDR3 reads TGTGCCAGCAGCCCCCCCGGCGGCGGGGGCGAAGGCTATGGCTACACCTTC. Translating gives CASSPPGGGGEGYGYTF.

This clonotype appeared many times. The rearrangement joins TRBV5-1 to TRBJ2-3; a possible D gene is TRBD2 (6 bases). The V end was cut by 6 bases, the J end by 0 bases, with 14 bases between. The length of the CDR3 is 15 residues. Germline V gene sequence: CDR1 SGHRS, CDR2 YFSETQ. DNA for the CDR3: TGCGCCAGCAAGGCTAGCGCCTATAGCACAGATACGCAGTATTTT. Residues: CASKASAYSTDTQYF. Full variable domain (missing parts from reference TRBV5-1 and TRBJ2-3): KAGVTQTPRYLIKTRGQQVTLSCSPISGHRSVSWYQQTPGQGLQFLFEYFSETQRNKGNFPGRFSGRQFSNSRSEMNVSTLELGDSALYLCASKASAYSTDTQYFGPGTRLTVL.

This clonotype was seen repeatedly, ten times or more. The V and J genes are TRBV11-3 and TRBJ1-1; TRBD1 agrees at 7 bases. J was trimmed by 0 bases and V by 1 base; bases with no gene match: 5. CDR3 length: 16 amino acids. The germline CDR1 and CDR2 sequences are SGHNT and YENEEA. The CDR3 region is CASSLGGDSVNTEAFF. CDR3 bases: TGTGCCAGCAGCTTAGGGGGGGACAGTGTGAACACTGAAGCTTTCTTT.

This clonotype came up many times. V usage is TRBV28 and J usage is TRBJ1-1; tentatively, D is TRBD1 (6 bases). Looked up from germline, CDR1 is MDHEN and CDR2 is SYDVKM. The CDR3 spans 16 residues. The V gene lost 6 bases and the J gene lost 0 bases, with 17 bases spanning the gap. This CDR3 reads CASSQEGGGMNTEAFF. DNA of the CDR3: TGTGCCAGCAGCCAAGAGGGGGGGGGGATGAACACTGAAGCTTTCTTT.

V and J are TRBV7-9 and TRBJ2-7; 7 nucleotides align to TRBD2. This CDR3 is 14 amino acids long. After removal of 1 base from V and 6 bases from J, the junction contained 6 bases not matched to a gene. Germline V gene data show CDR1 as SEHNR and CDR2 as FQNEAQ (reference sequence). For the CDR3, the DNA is TGTGCCAGCAGCTTAGGGGACTGGGGGGGCGAGCAGTACTTC. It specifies CASSLGDWGGEQYF.

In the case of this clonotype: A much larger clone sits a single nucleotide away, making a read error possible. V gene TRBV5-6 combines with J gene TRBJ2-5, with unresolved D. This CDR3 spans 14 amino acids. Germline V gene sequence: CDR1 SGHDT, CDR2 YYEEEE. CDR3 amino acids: CASSLSASQETQHF. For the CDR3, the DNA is TGTGCCAGCAGCTTAAGCGCAAGCCAAGAGACCCAGCACTTC.

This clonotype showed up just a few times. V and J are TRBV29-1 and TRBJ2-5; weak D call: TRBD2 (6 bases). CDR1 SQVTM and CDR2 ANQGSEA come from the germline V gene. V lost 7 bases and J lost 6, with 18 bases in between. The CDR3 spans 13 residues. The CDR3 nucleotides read TGCAGCGCCCTTAGCGGTCCGGGGAAGACCCAGTACTTC. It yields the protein CSALSGPGKTQYF.

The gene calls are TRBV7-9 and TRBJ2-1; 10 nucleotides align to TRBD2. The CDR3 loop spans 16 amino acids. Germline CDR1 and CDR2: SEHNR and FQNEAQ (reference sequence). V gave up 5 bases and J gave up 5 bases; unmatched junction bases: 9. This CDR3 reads CASSPSSLAGDNEQFF. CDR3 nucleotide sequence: TGTGCCAGCAGCCCGAGTAGCCTAGCGGGGGACAATGAGCAGTTCTTC. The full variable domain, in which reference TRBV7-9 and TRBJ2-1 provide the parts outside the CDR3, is DTGVSQNPRHKITKRGQNVTFRCDPISEHNRLYWYRQTLGQGPEFLTYFQNEAQLEKSRLLSDRFSAERPKGSFSTLEIQRTEQGDSAMYLCASSPSSLAGDNEQFFGPGTRLTVL.

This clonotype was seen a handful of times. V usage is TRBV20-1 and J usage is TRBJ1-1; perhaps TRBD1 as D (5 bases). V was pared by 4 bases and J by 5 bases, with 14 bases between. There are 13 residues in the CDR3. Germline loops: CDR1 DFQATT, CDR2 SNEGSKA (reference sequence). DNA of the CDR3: TGCAGTGCTAACAAAGGGGCGGGTACTGAAGCTTTCTTT. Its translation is CSANKGAGTEAFF.

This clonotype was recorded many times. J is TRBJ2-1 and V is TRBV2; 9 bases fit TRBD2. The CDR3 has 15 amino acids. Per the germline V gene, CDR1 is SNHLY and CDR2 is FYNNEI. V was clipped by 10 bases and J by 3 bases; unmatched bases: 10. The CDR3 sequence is CATASSGINYNEQFF. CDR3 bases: TGTGCCACCGCGTCTAGCGGGATCAACTACAATGAGCAGTTCTTC.

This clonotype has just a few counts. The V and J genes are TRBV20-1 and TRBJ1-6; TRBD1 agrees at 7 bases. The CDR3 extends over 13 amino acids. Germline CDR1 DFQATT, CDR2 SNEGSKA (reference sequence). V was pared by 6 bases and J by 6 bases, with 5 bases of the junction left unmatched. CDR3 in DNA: TGCAGTGCAGAAGGGACAGCTAATTCACCCCTCCACTTT. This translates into CSAEGTANSPLHF.

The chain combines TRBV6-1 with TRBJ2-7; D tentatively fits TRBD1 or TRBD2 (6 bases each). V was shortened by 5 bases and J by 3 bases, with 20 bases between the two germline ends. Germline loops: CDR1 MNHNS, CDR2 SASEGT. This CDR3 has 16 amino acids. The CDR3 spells CASSPTRGTTLYEQYF. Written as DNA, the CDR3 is TGTGCCAGCAGTCCCACTCGGGGGACAACCCTCTACGAGCAGTACTTC.

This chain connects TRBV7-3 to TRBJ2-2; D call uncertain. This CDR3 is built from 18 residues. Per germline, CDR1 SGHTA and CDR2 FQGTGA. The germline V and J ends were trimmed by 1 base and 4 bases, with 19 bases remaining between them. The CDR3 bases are TGTGCCAGCAGCTTAAGTGGCACAACCTACGCAGGCACCGGGGAGCTGTTTTTT. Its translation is CASSLSGTTYAGTGELFF. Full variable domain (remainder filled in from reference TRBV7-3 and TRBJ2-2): GAGVSQTPSNKVTEKGKYVELRCDPISGHTALYWYRQSLGQGPEFLIYFQGTGAADDSGLPNDRFFAVRPEGSVSTLKIQRTERGDSAVYLCASSLSGTTYAGTGELFFGEGSRLTVL.

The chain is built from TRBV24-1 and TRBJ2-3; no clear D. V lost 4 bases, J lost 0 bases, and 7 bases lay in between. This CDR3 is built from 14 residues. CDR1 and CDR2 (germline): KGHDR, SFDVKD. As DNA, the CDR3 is TGTGCCACCAGTGACCGTTTCAGCACAGATACGCAGTATTTT. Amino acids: CATSDRFSTDTQYF.

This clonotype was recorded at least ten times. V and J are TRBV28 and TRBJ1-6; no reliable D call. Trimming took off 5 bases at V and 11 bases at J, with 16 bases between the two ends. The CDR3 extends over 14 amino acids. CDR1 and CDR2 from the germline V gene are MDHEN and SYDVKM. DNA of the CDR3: TGTGCCAGCAGTGCGTCAGACCTTGTGGCACCCCTCCACTTT. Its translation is CASSASDLVAPLHF.

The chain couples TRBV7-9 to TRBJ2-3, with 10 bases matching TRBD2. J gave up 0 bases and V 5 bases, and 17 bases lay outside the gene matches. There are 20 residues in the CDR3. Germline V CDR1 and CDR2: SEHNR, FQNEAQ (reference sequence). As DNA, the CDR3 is TGTGCCAGCAGCAGTTTGATGGGCAGCGGGAGGGCCGGTAGCACAGATACGCAGTATTTT. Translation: CASSSLMGSGRAGSTDTQYF.

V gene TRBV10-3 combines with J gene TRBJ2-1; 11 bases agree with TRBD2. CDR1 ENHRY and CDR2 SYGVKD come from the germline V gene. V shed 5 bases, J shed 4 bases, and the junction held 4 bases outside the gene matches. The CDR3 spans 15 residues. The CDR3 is CAISSGTSGYNEQFF. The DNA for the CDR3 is TGTGCCATCAGTTCAGGGACTAGCGGATACAATGAGCAGTTCTTC.

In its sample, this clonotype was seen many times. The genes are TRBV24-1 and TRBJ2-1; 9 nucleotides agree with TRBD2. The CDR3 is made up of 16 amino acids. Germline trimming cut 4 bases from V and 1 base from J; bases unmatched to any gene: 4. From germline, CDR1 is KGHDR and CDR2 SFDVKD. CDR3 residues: CATSEETSGSYNEQFF. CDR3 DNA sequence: TGTGCCACCAGTGAGGAGACTAGCGGATCCTACAATGAGCAGTTCTTC.